These 6 T cell receptor beta chains were all obtained from the same sample, sequenced in a study of human T cells and chemical hapten exposure. The time point: healthy volunteer bleed at 6 weeks. Blood, whole and unfractionated, served as the source for total RNA extraction. Each CDR3 protein gets one entry after TCRdb re-called the RACE reads with MiXCR. The top ten clones hold around 3.4% of a sample with 65,000 or so distinct CDR3 sequences, about 5.7% of them seen once. Sequenced material: whole blood. These receptors were obtained from a female donor in good health. Some clones in this sample may be carry-over from other donors' samples.

This clonotype was seen at least ten times. This chain joins TRBV28 and TRBJ2-3; tentative D call: TRBD1 (5 bases). V lost 5 bases to trimming and J lost 2 bases, with 8 bases between them. The CDR3 loop spans 13 amino acids. CDR1 is MDHEN, CDR2 SYDVKM, per germline. The CDR3 DNA follows: TGTGCCAGCAGTAGGGGCTCCACAGATACGCAGTATTTT. Translating gives CASSRGSTDTQYF. Complete variable domain (other parts from reference TRBV28 and TRBJ2-3): DVKVTQSSRYLVKRTGEKVFLECVQDMDHENMFWYRQDPGLGLRLIYFSYDVKMKEKGDIPEGYSVSREKKERFSLILESASTNQTSMYLCASSRGSTDTQYFGPGTRLTVL.

This clonotype has a count of ten or more. This rearrangement joins TRBV12-3 or TRBV12-4 to TRBJ1-5; TRBD1 matches at 8 bases. This CDR3 spans 15 amino acids. Trimming at V came to 6 bases and at J to 0 bases, leaving 4 bases not matched to a gene. The CDR3 DNA follows: TGTGCCAGCAGCCGGACAGGGATTAGCAATCAGCCCCAGCATTTT. It specifies CASSRTGISNQPQHF.

V is TRBV4-2 and J is TRBJ2-6; the match to TRBD2 covers 7 bases. From germline, CDR1 is LGHNA and CDR2 YNFKEQ. The V segment lost 2 bases and the J segment 1 base; nucleotides outside the gene matches: 2. This CDR3 contains 16 residues. Here the CDR3 reads CASSQLRGSGANVLTF. CDR3 sequence (DNA): TGTGCCAGCAGCCAACTGCGGGGGTCTGGGGCCAACGTCCTGACTTTC.

This chain connects TRBV3-1 to TRBJ2-7; D not resolved. The V gene's germline CDR1 is LGHDT and CDR2 YNNKEL (reference sequence). The CDR3 spans 13 residues. The V and J ends lost 3 bases and 4 bases respectively, with 10 bases between them. This CDR3 reads CASSHQTVYEQYF. The CDR3 nucleotides read TGTGCCAGCAGCCATCAAACAGTATACGAGCAGTACTTC.

In its sample, this clonotype was seen a few times. V gene TRBV12-3 or TRBV12-4 combines with J gene TRBJ2-7, with D maybe TRBD1 (6 bases). CDR3 length: 13 residues. Deletions cut 5 bases from V and 5 bases from J, with 13 bases between. The CDR3 nucleotides are TGTGCCAGCAGTACCGGGACAATCCACGAGCAGTACTTC. It encodes CASSTGTIHEQYF.

V gene TRBV25-1 combines with J gene TRBJ1-3; D remains unclear. Germline-derived CDR1 and CDR2 are MGHDK and SYGVNS. The CDR3 has 15 amino acids. V lost 0 bases and J lost 2, with 8 bases in between. In DNA, the CDR3 is TGTGCCAGCAGTGAATACGGAGGTGCTGGAAACACCATATATTTT. Translated: CASSEYGGAGNTIYF.